The rows below give T cell receptor beta chains drawn from one sample of a study of T cell responses to AZD1222 COVID-19 vaccine. The repertoire was sequenced with immunoSEQ multiplex PCR; TCRdb's copy has only in-frame clones and lacks some. The sample records some 170,000 clones, approximately 90% being singletons. The material sequenced was peripheral blood, taken on day 0 of AZD1222 vaccination. The receptors come from an adult in good health. Both conserved end residues are part of each CDR3. The D gene is left open where the match is weak. Clone size is given for some rows only: seen once, a few or many times, or a class if the clone is expanded.

TRBJ2-5,TRBV10-2,-,-,TGCGCCAGCAGTGGACTTAGAGGGCGAGAGACCCAGTACTTC,CASSGLRGRETQYF
TRBJ1-4,TRBV5-1,-,-,TGCGCCAGCAGCTTGTCGGGGGGTCCACTTAATGAAAAACTGTTTTTT,CASSLSGGPLNEKLFF
TRBJ2-3,TRBV6-2/TRBV6-3,TRBD2,-,TGTGCCAGCAGTTACTGGGGACTAGCGGGTTCAGCTAGCACAGATACGCAGTATTTT,CASSYWGLAGSASTDTQYF
TRBJ1-1,TRBV6-1,-,once,TGTGCCAGCAGTGAAGGAATACTTTCAGGGGAAGCTTTCTTT,CASSEGILSGEAFF
TRBJ1-4,TRBV30,-,-,TGTGCCTGGACCAAAGGGGGGACTGTTGAAAAACTGTTTTTT,CAWTKGGTVEKLFF
TRBJ2-5,TRBV20-1,-,-,TGCAGTCTACAAAAGCAAGAGACCCAGTACTTC,CSLQKQETQYF
TRBJ2-2,TRBV27,TRBD2,-,TGTGCCAGCTCCATCGGGGGGAGAGGTCTAGCAGCCGGGGAGCTGTTTTTT,CASSIGGRGLAAGELFF
TRBJ1-6,TRBV14,-,-,TGTGCCAGCAGCCAAGGAGGGGTCTATAATTCACCCCTCCACTTT,CASSQGGVYNSPLHF
TRBJ1-1,TRBV11-2,TRBD1,-,TGTGCCAGCAGCCGAGCCGGGACAGGGATTGTTGTGGCTGAAGCTTTCTTT,CASSRAGTGIVVAEAFF
TRBJ1-1,TRBV6-5,TRBD1,-,TGTGCCAGCAGTAAGGGGGCCCTAATTAGTCGGGAAGCTTTCTTT,CASSKGALISREAFF
TRBJ2-5,TRBV18,-,-,TGTGCCAGCTCACCACTTCAAGAGACCCAGTACTTC,CASSPLQETQYF
TRBJ1-2,TRBV11-2,-,once,TGTGCCAGCAGCTTAGACAGCTATGGCTACACCTTC,CASSLDSYGYTF
TRBJ2-1,TRBV6-1,TRBD2,-,TGTGCCAGCAGTGAAGCAGCGGGAGGGTATCAGTTCTTC,CASSEAAGGYQFF
TRBJ1-2,TRBV7-9,TRBD1,-,TGTGCCAGCAGCTTAGGACAGGGGGCGGATGGCTACACCTTC,CASSLGQGADGYTF
TRBJ2-7,TRBV5-6,TRBD2,-,TGTGCCAGCAGCCCAACTAGCGGGAGGGCCTACGAGCAGTACTTC,CASSPTSGRAYEQYF
TRBJ2-2,TRBV27,-,-,TGTGCCAGCAGTTATGGGGCTCCCCCAACCGGGGAGCTGTTTTTT,CASSYGAPPTGELFF
TRBJ1-2,TRBV11-2,-,-,TGTGCCAGCAGCTTAGAAATAGGCTCCTCCCAGCGCGGTGGCTACACCTTC,CASSLEIGSSQRGGYTF
TRBJ2-5,TRBV9,TRBD2,-,TGTGCCAGCAGCTTCACTCCGGGCGGGAGGATCGGAGAGACCCAGTACTTC,CASSFTPGGRIGETQYF
TRBJ2-7,TRBV10-3,-,-,TGTGCCATCAGTGAGACTACAGGGTACCACGAGCAGTACTTC,CAISETTGYHEQYF
TRBJ1-6,TRBV6-5,-,-,TGTGCCAGCAGTTTAGCACCTTCTTCACCCCTCCACTTT,CASSLAPSSPLHF
TRBJ2-1,TRBV11-2,-,-,TGTGCCAGCAGCTTAGTAGCGGTCAATGAGCAGTTCTTC,CASSLVAVNEQFF
TRBJ2-5,TRBV5-6,-,-,TGTGCCAGCAGCTTAGGCCAGGAAGAGACCCAGTACTTC,CASSLGQEETQYF
TRBJ1-1,TRBV19,TRBD1,-,TGTGCCAGCCGGGACAGGGAAATTTTACCGAACACTGAAGCTTTCTTT,CASRDREILPNTEAFF
TRBJ2-7,TRBV4-1,-,-,TGCGCCAGCAGCCAAGTTTCGGGGCCCTCCTACGAGCAGTACTTC,CASSQVSGPSYEQYF
TRBJ1-1,TRBV6-6,TRBD1,-,TGTGCCAGCAGTCATCTGCCCGGGACAGGGAAGCGGTACACTGAAGCTTTCTTT,CASSHLPGTGKRYTEAFF
TRBJ1-1,TRBV6-5,-,-,TGTGCCAGCAGTTACCGCCCCTCAGGGTCGGACACTGAAGCTTTCTTT,CASSYRPSGSDTEAFF
TRBJ2-7,TRBV19,TRBD2,few,TGTGCCAGTAGTTCCTACCGAGCTAGCGGGAGTTACGAGCAGTACTTC,CASSSYRASGSYEQYF
TRBJ2-7,TRBV4-1,TRBD2,once,TGCGCCAGCAGCCAAGATGGGACTAGTATCGGCTCCTACGAGCAGTACTTC,CASSQDGTSIGSYEQYF
TRBJ2-7,TRBV27,-,-,TGTGCCAGCAGTTTCGGGACGGGACCCTACGAGCAGTACTTC,CASSFGTGPYEQYF
TRBJ1-1,TRBV7-9,-,-,TGTGCCAGCAGCTTAGGGCGGACGGGCACTGAAGCTTTCTTT,CASSLGRTGTEAFF
TRBJ2-7,TRBV7-9,-,once,TGTGCCGCGGGCCCGGGGTCCGAGCAGTACTTC,CAAGPGSEQYF
TRBJ2-7,TRBV5-1,-,-,TGCGCCAGCAGTAGGGGGGGTGCCTACGAGCAGTACTTC,CASSRGGAYEQYF
TRBJ1-6,TRBV6-5,-,-,TGTGCCAGCATCACACGGGGCGGACCCAATTCACCCCTCCACTTT,CASITRGGPNSPLHF
TRBJ1-1,TRBV27,TRBD1,-,TGTGCCAGCACCGGACAGGGAAGTACTGAAGCTTTCTTT,CASTGQGSTEAFF
TRBJ1-2,TRBV6-5,-,-,TGTGCCAGTCTCGAGCGGCTCAACTATGGCTACACCTTC,CASLERLNYGYTF
TRBJ2-7,TRBV7-6,-,-,TGTGCCAGCAGCTTGGCCCCATCCCGGGCCGAGCAGTACTTC,CASSLAPSRAEQYF
TRBJ2-6,TRBV30,-,-,TGTGCCTGGAGCCTTCCGGGCTCTGGGGCCAACGTCCTGACTTTC,CAWSLPGSGANVLTF
TRBJ2-1,TRBV7-2,TRBD2,once,TGTGCCAGCAGCTCCCTCTGGAGGGGCGGGAGGAAGGGTAATGAGCAGTTCTTC,CASSSLWRGGRKGNEQFF
TRBJ1-2,TRBV5-1,TRBD1,-,TGCGCCAGCAGCTTGGACCTAGGGACAGGACTAGCTAACTATGGCTACACCTTC,CASSLDLGTGLANYGYTF
TRBJ1-3,TRBV18,TRBD1,-,TGTGCCAGCTCCCCGACACAGGGGAACTCTGGAAACACCATATATTTT,CASSPTQGNSGNTIYF
TRBJ1-5,TRBV5-4,-,-,TGTGCCAGCAGCCCAACTCCAGGGAGCAGCAATCAGCCCCAGCATTTT,CASSPTPGSSNQPQHF
TRBJ2-1,TRBV7-2,-,-,TGTGCCAGCAGCAGGTGGAGGGGCCCTTCCACAACCCTTGAGCAGTTCTTC,CASSRWRGPSTTLEQFF
TRBJ2-7,TRBV12-5,-,-,TGTGCTAGTGGCTTGGGATACGAGCAGTACTTC,CASGLGYEQYF
TRBJ2-7,TRBV6-5,-,-,TGTGCCAGCAGAAATCCGGGCCCTTCCTACGAGCAGTACTTC,CASRNPGPSYEQYF
TRBJ2-7,TRBV14,-,-,TGTGCCAGCAGCCACGTTTCTTTATCGATCGCTCAGTACTTC,CASSHVSLSIAQYF
TRBJ2-1,TRBV5-1,TRBD2,-,TGCGCCAGCAGCTTTAGCGCGAGTAGCGGGTACAATGAGCAGTTCTTC,CASSFSASSGYNEQFF
TRBJ2-7,TRBV7-8,-,-,TGTGCCAGCAGCCCGGGACTGGCGAACTACGAGCAGTACTTC,CASSPGLANYEQYF
TRBJ1-2,TRBV25-1,-,-,TGTGCCAGCAGTCCGACACTGAACTATGGCTACACCTTC,CASSPTLNYGYTF
TRBJ1-2,TRBV5-5,-,-,TGTGCCAGCAGTCCGGACTCCGGCGGCTATGGCTACACCTTC,CASSPDSGGYGYTF
TRBJ1-2,TRBV27,TRBD1,once,TGTGCCAGCAGTTTAGAGGGACAGGGCTATGGCTACACCTTC,CASSLEGQGYGYTF
TRBJ1-2,TRBV3-1/TRBV3-2,-,-,TGTGCCAGCAGCCAAGTGAGAGAATATGGCTACACCTTC,CASSQVREYGYTF
TRBJ1-3,TRBV5-8,-,-,TGTGCCAGCAGCTTTTCGGGGTCATTTGGAAACACCATATATTTT,CASSFSGSFGNTIYF
TRBJ2-2,TRBV5-4,TRBD1,once,TGTGCCAGCAGCTCACAGGGGAGCACCGGGGAGCTGTTTTTT,CASSSQGSTGELFF
TRBJ2-3,TRBV7-8,-,once,TGTGCCAGCAGCTTAGCGCTGGAGCCATTGGGTACGCAGTATTTT,CASSLALEPLGTQYF